The entry below describes one TCR beta chain. Its specificity is unknown. Germline lookup yields CDR1 SGHTA and CDR2 FQGNSA. Trimming cost V 5 bases and J 4 bases; bases outside gene matches: 14. This CDR3 comprises 16 residues. The data originate from a study of T-cell memory formation after mild COVID-19. Study information: TCR clusters were largely donor specific. Findings of the study overall: Researchers report contracting CD4+ clones mostly in CM and EM, with CD8+ clones in EMRA.

TCRdb ran MiXCR on the 5' RACE reads and lists one entry per CDR3 protein. The sample includes almost 550,000 distinct CDR3 sequences, 20% of them seen just once. What was sequenced was PBMCs or a T cell subset sorted from them (not recorded which). The rearrangement links TRBV7-2 to TRBJ2-7, with TRBD1 identical over 7 bases. The clonotype comes from an adult woman who had mild COVID-19 (a few samples of this study predate the infection). Cell type and time point are not known. CDR3 sequence (DNA): TGTGCCAGCAGCCCGAACAGGGGCGGGCTCGGGTACGAGCAGTACTTC. It specifies CASSPNRGGLGYEQYF.